The clone carrying this TCR beta chain was found once. The data stem from a study of blood T cell repertoires in COVID-19. CDR3 length: 15 residues. The junction had 10 bases not matched to a gene; V was cut back by 2 bases and J by 10 bases. Germline V gene lookup returns CDR1 LGHDT and CDR2 YNNKEL (reference sequence). Produced via immunoSEQ multiplex PCR; TCRdb's table is partial and in-frame only. Altogether 65,000 to 80,000 clones are present, around nine tenths being singletons, with the ten largest covering 4.6%. This chain joins TRBV3-1 (or the pseudogene TRBV3-2) and TRBJ2-1, with 8 bases that match TRBD1. Specimen: peripheral blood. The sequence derives from a man between 50 and 59 years old with active COVID-19. DNA for the CDR3: TGTGCCAGCAGCCAACAGCAGGGGGCTTCGAAGGAGCAGTTCTTC. It codes for CASSQQQGASKEQFF.